The TCR beta chain described here comes from a study of blood T cell repertoires in COVID-19. Study-level background: In each case, the material was cDNA or gDNA derived from T cells, B-cell-depleted T cells, or PBMCs.

V was trimmed by 5 bases and J by 1 base, leaving 8 bases between them. Germline CDR1 SEHNR, CDR2 FQNEAQ (reference sequence). This CDR3 has 13 amino acids. The repertoire was sequenced with immunoSEQ multiplex PCR; TCRdb's copy has only in-frame clones and lacks some. The sample lists more than 300,000 clones, roughly 90% occurring once. This clone has just one count. The TCR comes from a woman in her seventies with COVID-19, enrolled during active disease. The rearrangement uses TRBV7-9 and TRBJ1-1, with D possibly TRBD1 on 6 matching bases. Sequenced sample: peripheral blood. This CDR3 is CASSATGNTEAFF. The CDR3 nucleotides read TGTGCCAGCAGCGCGACAGGGAACACTGAAGCTTTCTTT. The variable domain in full, with the rest retrieved from reference TRBV7-9 and TRBJ1-1, is DTGVSQNPRHKITKRGQNVTFRCDPISEHNRLYWYRQTLGQGPEFLTYFQNEAQLEKSRLLSDRFSAERPKGSFSTLEIQRTEQGDSAMYLCASSATGNTEAFFGQGTRLTVV.